This record concerns one T cell receptor beta chain sequence. This clone has just a few counts. Its antigen specificity is not known. Qualities for individual bases were not recorded, and no much larger clone is one base off. Using the deep immunoSEQ assay, multiplex PCR amplified TCR CDR3 regions from genomic DNA. Extracted genomic DNA from each cell subset was distributed evenly across all wells of several immunoSEQ 96-well plates, and each plate was treated as a replicate. Each replicate PCR for sorted subsets received approximately 200 ng genomic DNA, equal to around 32,000 T cell genomes. Purified libraries were measured with a Qubit 3.0 fluorometer, size-checked on a Bioanalyzer 2100, and measured again with the KAPA Library Quantification kit. Every immunoSEQ 96-well plate was sequenced on a dedicated single-read 150-cycle Illumina NextSeq 550 flow cell. As for how the authors treated the data: The immunoSEQ output contained only junctional sequences without quality scores, so filtering could not match that applied to full-length reads. Sequences were annotated with PyIR, a Python wrapper for IgBLAST v1.9, using IMGT germline references to assign V/J genes and CDR3. Reads were removed for weak V/J assignments (E-value above 1e-6), missing CDR3, stop codons, out-of-frame junctions, or ambiguous translated residues. V3J clonotypes were defined as sequences sharing the same inferred V gene, J gene, and CDR3 amino acid sequence. Percentage overlap between repertoires was calculated by dividing the number of shared unique clonotypes by the size of the smaller repertoire. Three approaches were used to assess repertoire richness: RTK rarefaction, the Chao1 estimator, and Recon v2.1 estimates of unobserved clonotypes. Generation probabilities for all TCRbeta clonotypes obtained by the gDNA method from several donors were computed using OLGA. TCRdb's version of the immuneACCESS table is confined to in-frame rearrangements and falls short of the full clone set. An unresolved V gene accounts for under half of the shortfall where checked; the remainder is of unknown origin. The V and J calls and the clone size are those of that table, but D and trimming were determined from the DNA. The sample table lists about 600,000 clones, 95% to 98% of them with a count of one. The ten most abundant clones make up 0.3% of the sample.

CD8 naive samples were CD45RO-negative cells positively selected for CCR7, giving a CD45RA+CCR7+ population that excluded TemRA cells. The donors were healthy, HIV-negative adults with no recently reported acute infections or vaccinations. Only Caucasian adults living in Nashville, Tennessee, USA were represented among the donors. Blood was collected by leukapheresis, and PBMCs were isolated by Ficoll-Histopaque density gradient centrifugation and then cryopreserved in liquid nitrogen vapor phase. Analytical flow cytometry was used to check the purity and quantity of every magnetically sorted T cell population. Each sorted fraction had its genomic DNA isolated and then quantified by UV absorbance on a Nanodrop 2000c. These data originate in a study of shared clonotypes between healthy human individuals (TCRdb year 2020). Background for the entire study: A few men and a couple of women, aged 18 to 49 years, made up the cohort. For each donor, three plates each were used for CD4 naive and CD4 memory, two plates were used for CD8 naive, and one plate was used for CD8 memory. To estimate repertoire size and how much clonotypes are shared between individuals, the study performed deep sequencing of blood TCR repertoires from a handful of healthy adults. Different laboratories and diverse techniques were used to prepare libraries and sequence TCR repertoires, to increase sequencing depth and limit assay-specific biases. Per donor, leukapheresis produced somewhere between about 0.8 and 9.5 billion PBMCs.

The CDR3 runs 15 residues from the cysteine to the phenylalanine. The DNA shown is the 45-base CDR3, in frame from base 1. Based on the germline V gene (reference sequence), the CDR1 and CDR2 sequences are MNHEY and SMNVEV. The junction shows trimming of 4 bases on V and 3 bases on J, and the gene matches do not reach 6 bases of it. The research as a whole found: Even with the large sequencing depth, rarefaction of the sorted-subset datasets indicated that sequencing was incomplete. Naive subsets generally had larger estimated clonotype richness than memory subsets. Clonotypes shared by all four sorted-subset donors showed higher generation probabilities than non-shared clonotypes. Only blood was sampled, and tissue TCR repertoires likely differ from those in blood. About 5% of naive CD4, 3.5% of naive CD8, 2.3% of memory CD4, and over 0.35% of memory CD8 clonotypes were shared across a few donors. The small number of donors limited the genetic and exposure-history diversity represented. Pairwise subsampling led to the expectation that sequencing depth would affect the degree of clonotype sharing among donors.

The source of this sequence is a man younger than 45 in good health. Material for sequencing was naive CD8+ T cells sorted from blood. The cell subset or site label, as the study defines it: CD45RA+CCR7+. The chain uses TRBV27 and TRBJ2-1, and 7 bases in between align with TRBD2. The DNA sequence is TGTGCCAGCAGTTCAGAGGCTAGCGGCTACAATGAGCAGTTCTTC. It encodes CASSSEASGYNEQFF.